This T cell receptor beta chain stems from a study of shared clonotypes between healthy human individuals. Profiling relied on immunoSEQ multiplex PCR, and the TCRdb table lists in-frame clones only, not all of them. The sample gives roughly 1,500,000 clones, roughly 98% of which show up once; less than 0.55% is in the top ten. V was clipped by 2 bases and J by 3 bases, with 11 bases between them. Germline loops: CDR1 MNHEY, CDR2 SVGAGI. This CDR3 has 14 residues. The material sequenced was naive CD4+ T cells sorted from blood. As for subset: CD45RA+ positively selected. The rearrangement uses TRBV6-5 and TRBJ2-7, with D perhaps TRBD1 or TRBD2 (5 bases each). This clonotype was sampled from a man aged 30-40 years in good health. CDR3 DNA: TGTGCCAGCAGTTACAGGGGACCCGACTACGAGCAGTACTTC. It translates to CASSYRGPDYEQYF.